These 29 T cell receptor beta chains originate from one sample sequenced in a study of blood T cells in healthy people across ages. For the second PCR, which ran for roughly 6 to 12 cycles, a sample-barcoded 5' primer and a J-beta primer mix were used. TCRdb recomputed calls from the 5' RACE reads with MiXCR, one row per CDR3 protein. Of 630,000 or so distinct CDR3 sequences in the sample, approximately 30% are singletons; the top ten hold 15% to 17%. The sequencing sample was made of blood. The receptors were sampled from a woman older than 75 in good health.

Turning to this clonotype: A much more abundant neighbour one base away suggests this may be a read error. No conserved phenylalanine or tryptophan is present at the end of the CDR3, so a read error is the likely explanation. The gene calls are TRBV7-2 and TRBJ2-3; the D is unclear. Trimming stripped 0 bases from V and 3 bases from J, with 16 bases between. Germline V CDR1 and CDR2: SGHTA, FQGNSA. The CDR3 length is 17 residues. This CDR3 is CASSLALWGSLTDTQYV. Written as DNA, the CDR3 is TGTGCCAGCAGCTTAGCGCTGTGGGGATCCCTTACAGATACGCAGTATGTT.

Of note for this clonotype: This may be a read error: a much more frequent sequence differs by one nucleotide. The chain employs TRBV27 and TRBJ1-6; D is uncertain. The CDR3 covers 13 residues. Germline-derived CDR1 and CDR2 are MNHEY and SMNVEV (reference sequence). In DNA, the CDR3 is TGTGCCAGCAGTTTGACGGGCCCTCGGCCCCCCCACTTT. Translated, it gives CASSLTGPRPPHF.

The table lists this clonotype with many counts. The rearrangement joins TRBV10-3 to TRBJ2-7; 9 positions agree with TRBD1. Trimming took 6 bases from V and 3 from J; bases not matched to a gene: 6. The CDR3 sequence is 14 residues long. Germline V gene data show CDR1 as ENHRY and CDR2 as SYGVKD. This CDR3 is CAISPGTGFYEQYF. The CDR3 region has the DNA TGTGCCATCAGCCCCGGGACAGGGTTCTACGAGCAGTACTTC.

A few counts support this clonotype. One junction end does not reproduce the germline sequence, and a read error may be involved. CDR3 residues: CASIEGGVPLYEQYF. For the CDR3, the DNA is TGTGCCAGCATTGAAGGTGGGGTCCCTTTATACGAGCAGTACTTC. The chain uses TRBV6-1 and TRBJ2-7; no clear D. CDR1 and CDR2 from the germline V gene are MNHNS and SASEGT. The CDR3 has 15 residues.

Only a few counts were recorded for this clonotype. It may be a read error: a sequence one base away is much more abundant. The CDR3 DNA is TGTGCCAGCAGCTGGGACATGGGGGGTGGAGAGACCCAGTACTTC. The encoded protein is CASSWDMGGGETQYF. The chain recombines TRBV7-2 with TRBJ2-5; D is tentatively TRBD1 or TRBD2 (6 bases each). Between the trimmed V and J ends, which lost 4 bases and 4 bases, there was a span of 16 bases. Germline lookup yields CDR1 SGHTA and CDR2 FQGNSA. This CDR3 has 15 amino acids.

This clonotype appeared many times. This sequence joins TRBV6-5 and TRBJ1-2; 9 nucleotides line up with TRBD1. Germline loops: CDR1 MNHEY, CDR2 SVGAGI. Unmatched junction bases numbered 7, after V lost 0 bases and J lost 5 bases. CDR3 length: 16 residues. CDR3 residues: CASSYSDSGQGYGYTF. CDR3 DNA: TGTGCCAGCAGTTACTCGGATTCCGGACAGGGGTATGGCTACACCTTC.

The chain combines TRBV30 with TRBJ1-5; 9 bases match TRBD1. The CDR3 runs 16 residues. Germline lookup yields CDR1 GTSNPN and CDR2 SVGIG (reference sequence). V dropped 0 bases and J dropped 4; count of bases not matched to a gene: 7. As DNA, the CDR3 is TGTGCCTGGAGTGTACGGGGGGACAGGGTGAATCAGCCCCAGCATTTT. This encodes CAWSVRGDRVNQPQHF.

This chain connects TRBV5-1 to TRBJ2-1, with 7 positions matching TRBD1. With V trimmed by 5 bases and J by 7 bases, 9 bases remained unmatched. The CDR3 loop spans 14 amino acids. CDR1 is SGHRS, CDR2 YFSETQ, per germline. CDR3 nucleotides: TGCGCCAGCAGTCATACATACAGGGGAAATGAGCAGTTCTTC. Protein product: CASSHTYRGNEQFF. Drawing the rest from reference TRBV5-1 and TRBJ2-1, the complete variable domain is KAGVTQTPRYLIKTRGQQVTLSCSPISGHRSVSWYQQTPGQGLQFLFEYFSETQRNKGNFPGRFSGRQFSNSRSEMNVSTLELGDSALYLCASSHTYRGNEQFFGPGTRLTVL.

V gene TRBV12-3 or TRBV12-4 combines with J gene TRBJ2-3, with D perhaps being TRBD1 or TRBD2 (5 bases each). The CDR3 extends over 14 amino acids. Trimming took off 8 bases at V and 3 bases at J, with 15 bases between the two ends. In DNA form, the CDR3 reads TGTGCCAGCTCGGGGAGAGGGGCAACAGATACGCAGTATTTT. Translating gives CASSGRGATDTQYF.

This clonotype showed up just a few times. In DNA form, the CDR3 reads TGTGCCAGCAGCTCGATTCCGGGGTTAGTAACTTTCTTT. Translating gives CASSSIPGLVTFF. The V and J genes are TRBV7-3 and TRBJ1-1, with D unresolved. In germline, CDR1 is SGHTA, CDR2 FQGTGA. The CDR3 consists of 13 residues. Trimming shortened V by 4 bases and J by 12 bases, and 18 bases separated the two germline ends.

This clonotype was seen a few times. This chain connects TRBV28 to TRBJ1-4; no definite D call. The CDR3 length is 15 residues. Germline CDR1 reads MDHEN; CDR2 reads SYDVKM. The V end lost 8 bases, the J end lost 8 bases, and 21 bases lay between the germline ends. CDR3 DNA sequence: TGTGCCAGCCGGGGAGGAGGGCTTGAATCGGAAAAACTGTTTTTT. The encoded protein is CASRGGGLESEKLFF.

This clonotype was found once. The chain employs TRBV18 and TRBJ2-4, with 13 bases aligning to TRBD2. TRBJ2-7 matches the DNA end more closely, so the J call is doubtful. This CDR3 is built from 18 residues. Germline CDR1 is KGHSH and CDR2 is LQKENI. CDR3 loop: CASSPPGLAGTSSYEQYF. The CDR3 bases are TGTGCCAGCTCACCACCGGGACTAGCGGGAACGAGCTCCTACGAGCAGTACTTC.

The CDR3 sequence: CASIRRGNTEAFF. The CDR3 DNA reads TGTGCCAGCATCCGCAGGGGGAACACTGAAGCTTTCTTT. The rearrangement links TRBV12-3 or TRBV12-4 to TRBJ1-1; the D gene is possibly TRBD1 (6 bases). This CDR3 spans 13 amino acids. The V gene lost 7 bases and the J gene lost 1 base, with 10 bases spanning the gap.

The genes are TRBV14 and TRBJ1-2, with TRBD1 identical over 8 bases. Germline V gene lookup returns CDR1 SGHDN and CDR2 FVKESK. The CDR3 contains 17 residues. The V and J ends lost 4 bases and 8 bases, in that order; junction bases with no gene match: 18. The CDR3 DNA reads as TGTGCCAGCAGCCTGTGGACAGGGAGGACCCACGGCTCGGGCTACACCTTC. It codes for CASSLWTGRTHGSGYTF.

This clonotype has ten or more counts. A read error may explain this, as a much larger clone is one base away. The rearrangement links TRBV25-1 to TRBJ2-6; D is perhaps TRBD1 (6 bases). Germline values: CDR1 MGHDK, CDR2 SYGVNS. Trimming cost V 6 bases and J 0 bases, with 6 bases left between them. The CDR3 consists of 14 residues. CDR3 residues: CASRDSSGANVLTF. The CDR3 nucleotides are TGTGCCAGCAGGGACAGCTCTGGGGCCAACGTCCTGACTTTC.

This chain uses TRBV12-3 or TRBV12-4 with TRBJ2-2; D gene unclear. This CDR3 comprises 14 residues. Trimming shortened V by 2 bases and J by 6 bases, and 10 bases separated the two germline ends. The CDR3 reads CASSLLLGAGELFF. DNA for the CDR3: TGTGCCAGCAGTTTACTTTTGGGCGCCGGGGAGCTGTTTTTT.

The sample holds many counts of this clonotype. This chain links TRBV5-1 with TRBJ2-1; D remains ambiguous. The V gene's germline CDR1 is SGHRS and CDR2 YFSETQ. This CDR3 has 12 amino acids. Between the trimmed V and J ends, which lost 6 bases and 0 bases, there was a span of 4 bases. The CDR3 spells CASIGSYNEQFF. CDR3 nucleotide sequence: TGCGCCAGCATCGGCTCCTACAATGAGCAGTTCTTC.

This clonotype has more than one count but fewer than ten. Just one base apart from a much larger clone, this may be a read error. The CDR3 sequence is CSSLVGRDGYTF. The CDR3 bases are TGCAGCTCCCTGGTGGGGCGTGATGGCTACACCTTC. This chain uses TRBV29-1 with TRBJ1-2; D possibly corresponds to TRBD1 (5 bases). This CDR3 is 12 amino acids long. Deletions cut 8 bases from V and 6 bases from J, with 16 bases between. Germline V lookup: CDR1 SQVTM, CDR2 ANQGSEA.

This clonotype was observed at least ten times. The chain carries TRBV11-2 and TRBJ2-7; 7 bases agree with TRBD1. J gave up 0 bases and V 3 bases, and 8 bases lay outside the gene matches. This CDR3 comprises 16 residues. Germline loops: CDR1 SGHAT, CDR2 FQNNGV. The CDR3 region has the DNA TGTGCCAGCAGCTTGAGGTGGACAGGCCGCTCCTACGAGCAGTACTTC. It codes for CASSLRWTGRSYEQYF.

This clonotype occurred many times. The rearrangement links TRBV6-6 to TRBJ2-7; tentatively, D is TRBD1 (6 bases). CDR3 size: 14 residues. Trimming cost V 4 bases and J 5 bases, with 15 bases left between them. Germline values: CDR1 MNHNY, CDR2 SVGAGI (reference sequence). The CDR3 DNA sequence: TGTGCCAGCAGTTGGTCTGGGGGCAACAACGAGCAGTACTTC. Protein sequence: CASSWSGGNNEQYF.

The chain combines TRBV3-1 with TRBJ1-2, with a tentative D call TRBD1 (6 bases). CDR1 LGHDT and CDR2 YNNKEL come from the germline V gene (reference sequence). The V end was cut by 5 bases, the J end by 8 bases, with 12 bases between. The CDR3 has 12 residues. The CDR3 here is CASSYLDRGYTF. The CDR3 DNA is TGTGCCAGCAGCTATTTAGACAGGGGCTACACCTTC.

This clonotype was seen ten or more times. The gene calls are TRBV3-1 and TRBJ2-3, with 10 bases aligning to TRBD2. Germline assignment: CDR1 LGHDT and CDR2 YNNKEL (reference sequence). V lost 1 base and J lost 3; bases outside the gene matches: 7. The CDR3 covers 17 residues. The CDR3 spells CASSQGTSGAGTDTQYF. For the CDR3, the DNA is TGTGCCAGCAGCCAAGGAACTAGCGGGGCCGGAACAGATACGCAGTATTTT.

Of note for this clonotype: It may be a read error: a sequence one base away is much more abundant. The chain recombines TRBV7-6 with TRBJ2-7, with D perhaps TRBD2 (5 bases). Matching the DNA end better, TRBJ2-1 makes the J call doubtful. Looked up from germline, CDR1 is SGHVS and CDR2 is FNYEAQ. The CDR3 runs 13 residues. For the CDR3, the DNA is TGTGCCAGCAGTAAGAGGGAGTCCTACGAGCAGTTCTTC. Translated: CASSKRESYEQFF.

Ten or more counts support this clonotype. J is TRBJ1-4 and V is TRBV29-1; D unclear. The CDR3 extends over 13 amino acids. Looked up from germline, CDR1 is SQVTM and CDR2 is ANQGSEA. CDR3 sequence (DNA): TGCGTCGCCGGACGGGCAACTAATGAAAAACTGTTTTTT. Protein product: CVAGRATNEKLFF.

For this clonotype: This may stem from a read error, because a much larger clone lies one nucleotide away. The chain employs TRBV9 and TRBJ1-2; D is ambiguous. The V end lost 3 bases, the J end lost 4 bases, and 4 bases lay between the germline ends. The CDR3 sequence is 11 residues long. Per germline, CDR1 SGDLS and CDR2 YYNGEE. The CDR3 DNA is TGTGCCAGCAGCGGCAGCTATGGCTACACCTTC. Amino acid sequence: CASSGSYGYTF.

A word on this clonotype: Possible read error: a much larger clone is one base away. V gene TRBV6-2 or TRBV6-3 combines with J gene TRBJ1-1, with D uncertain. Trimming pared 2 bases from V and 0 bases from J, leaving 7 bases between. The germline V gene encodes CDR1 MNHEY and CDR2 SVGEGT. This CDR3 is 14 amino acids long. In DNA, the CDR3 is TGTGCCAGCAGTTACCAGGAGTTGAACACTGAAGCTTTCTTT. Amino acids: CASSYQELNTEAFF.

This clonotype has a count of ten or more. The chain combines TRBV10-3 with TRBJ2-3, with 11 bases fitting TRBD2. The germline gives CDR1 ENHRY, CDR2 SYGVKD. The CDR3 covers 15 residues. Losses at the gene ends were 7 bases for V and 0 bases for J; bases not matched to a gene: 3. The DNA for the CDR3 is TGTGCCATCAAGACTAGCGGGGATAGCACAGATACGCAGTATTTT. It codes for CAIKTSGDSTDTQYF.

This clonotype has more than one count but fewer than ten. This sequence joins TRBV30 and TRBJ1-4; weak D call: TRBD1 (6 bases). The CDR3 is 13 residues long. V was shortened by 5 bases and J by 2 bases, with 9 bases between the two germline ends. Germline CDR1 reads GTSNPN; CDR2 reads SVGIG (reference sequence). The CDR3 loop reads CAWGGQTNEKLFF. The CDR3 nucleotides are TGTGCCTGGGGAGGACAGACTAATGAAAAACTGTTTTTT. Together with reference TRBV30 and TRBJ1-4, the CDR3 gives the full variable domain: SQTIHQWPATLVQPVGSPLSLECTVEGTSNPNLYWYRQAAGRGLQLLFYSVGIGQISSEVPQNLSASRPQDRQFILSSKKLLLSDSGFYLCAWGGQTNEKLFFGSGTQLSVL.

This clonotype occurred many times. The CDR3 DNA sequence: TGTGCCATCAGTGAGGAGGTACGACGGGGGGCTTTCTTT. The encoded protein is CAISEEVRRGAFF. The chain is built from TRBV10-3 and TRBJ1-1, with D possibly being TRBD1 (5 bases). With 2 bases removed from V and 11 bases from J, the gap between germline ends came to 15 bases. CDR1 ENHRY and CDR2 SYGVKD come from the germline V gene. CDR3 length: 13 residues.